A single T cell receptor beta chain is shown here with its context. The antigen remains undetermined. The data were taken from a study of T cell repertoires in cytomegalovirus infection. The wider study: The study used recently identified HLA-C-restricted and well-studied HLA-B-restricted CMV epitopes. Carrying CMV and the relevant HLA type showed in public TCR beta signatures.

General observations from the study: The ex vivo response showed dominance by HLA-C-restricted CMV-specific TCR beta clonotypes. Public TCR beta family frequency separated CMV-and-HLA carriers, including in an independent cohort.

Germline CDR1 is DFQATT and CDR2 is SNEGSKA (reference sequence). This CDR3 has 16 residues. The V segment lost 0 bases and the J segment 0 bases; nucleotides outside the gene matches: 7. TCRdb itself ran the reads through MiXCR, one entry per CDR3 protein. The sample contains some 71,000 distinct CDR3 sequences, around 30% of which appear only once. This chain uses TRBV20-1 with TRBJ2-7; 8 positions agree with TRBD2. The receptor was isolated from a human donor in good health (CMV status not recorded). Some clones in this sample may be carry-over from other donors' samples. The sample was CD8+ T cells from cultured PBMCs, taken from culture after CMV antigen stimulation. The CDR3 bases are TGCAGTGCTAGAGATAGGGCTAGCGGGCTCTCCTACGAGCAGTACTTC. It translates to CSARDRASGLSYEQYF.